Below are 32 T cell receptor beta chains sequenced from a single sample in a study of Ad26.COV2.S vaccination and SARS-CoV-2 variants (dated by TCRdb to 2020 to 2022). Library generation was performed with the immunoSEQ multiplex PCR assay. TCRdb took this table from immuneACCESS and kept in-frame rearrangements with V and J called. Such tables lack part of the clones; where checked against another copy, unresolved V genes explain under half of the gap, and the rest is unexplained. The sample table contains around 300,000 clones; only one count was recorded for around 90% of them. Around 5% of the sample is in the top ten clones. The treatment or condition label on this specimen signifies: 15 to 20 received Ad26.COV2.S at low or high dose, single or two shots; several received placebo; per-sample allocation not given. For vaccine and placebo recipients, repertoires were sequenced using samples collected on day 63 after the first injection.

The material was peripheral blood, obtained in a trial of Ad26.COV2.S vaccine versus placebo. The receptors come from a person aged 18-60 years who received the Ad26.COV2.S COVID-19 vaccine or a placebo.

This chain's CDR3 is CASSLSGQPYEQYF. CDR3 nucleotide sequence: TGTGCCAGCAGCTTGTCGGGACAGCCCTACGAGCAGTACTTC. V and J are TRBV7-8 and TRBJ2-7; 7 nucleotides line up with TRBD1. Germline values: CDR1 SGHVS, CDR2 FQNEAQ. The V segment lost 3 bases and the J segment 2 bases; nucleotides outside the gene matches: 4. The CDR3 length is 14 residues.

The rearrangement uses TRBV27 and TRBJ1-2; 9 nucleotides agree with TRBD1. This CDR3 is built from 14 residues. Germline V lookup: CDR1 MNHEY, CDR2 SMNVEV (reference sequence). V lost 4 bases to trimming and J lost 8 bases; unmatched junction nucleotides: 8. The DNA of the CDR3 is TGTGCCAGCAGTTCAGATACAGGGGGCGAAGGCTACACCTTC. Translated, it gives CASSSDTGGEGYTF.

CDR3 residues: CAGHLGQTNTGELFF. The CDR3 DNA reads as TGTGCCGGACATTTAGGACAGACGAACACCGGGGAGCTGTTTTTT. V and J are TRBV7-2 and TRBJ2-2; D possibly corresponds to TRBD1 (6 bases). Germline loops: CDR1 SGHTA, CDR2 FQGNSA. This CDR3 is built from 15 residues. V lost 11 bases and J 0 bases, leaving 16 bases between the germline ends.

This clone was seen a single time. The gene calls are TRBV5-4 and TRBJ1-6, with D maybe TRBD1 (5 bases). V lost 2 bases, J lost 4 bases, and 10 bases lay in between. Germline-derived CDR1 and CDR2 are SGHNT and YYREEE (reference sequence). CDR3 size: 15 residues. Here the CDR3 reads CASSLGATYNSPLHF. The CDR3 DNA sequence: TGTGCCAGCAGCTTAGGGGCCACATATAATTCACCCCTCCACTTT.

The rearrangement links TRBV7-2 to TRBJ1-2; D is ambiguous. CDR3 length: 12 residues. The V end was cut by 1 base, the J end by 8 bases, with 8 bases between. Germline V gene lookup returns CDR1 SGHTA and CDR2 FQGNSA. CDR3 nucleotides: TGTGCCAGCAGCTTAGACGCAAGAGGCTACACCTTC. This codes for CASSLDARGYTF.

The CDR3 DNA sequence: TGTGCCAGCAGCTTAGTTGCCGGTGGAGGGTACGAGCAGTACTTC. Protein sequence: CASSLVAGGGYEQYF. J is TRBJ2-7 and V is TRBV7-2, with D possibly TRBD2 on 6 matching bases. V lost 1 base to trimming and J lost 4 bases, with 14 bases between them. Germline V gives CDR1 SGHTA, CDR2 FQGNSA. The CDR3 runs to 15 residues.

The CDR3 bases are TGTGCCAGCAGCCCCTTGGACCGCCCGCAGAGCTCCTACGAGCAGTACGTC. Its translation is CASSPLDRPQSSYEQYV. The gene calls are TRBV7-8 and TRBJ2-7; D is uncertain. The CDR3 has 17 residues. The V end lost 5 bases, the J end lost 0 bases, and 20 bases lay between the germline ends. Germline CDR1 SGHVS, CDR2 FQNEAQ.

The chain carries TRBV5-1 and TRBJ1-3, with D hard to call. CDR1 is SGHRS, CDR2 YFSETQ, per germline. The CDR3 spans 12 residues. With 7 bases removed from V and 4 bases from J, the gap between germline ends came to 9 bases. The CDR3 coding sequence is TGCGCCAGCCAAGGTGCAGGAAACACCATATATTTT. It is translated as CASQGAGNTIYF.

This clone was seen more than once but under ten times. V usage is TRBV7-8 and J usage is TRBJ2-7; 9 positions agree with TRBD1. The germline CDR1 and CDR2 sequences are SGHVS and FQNEAQ. The CDR3 is 17 residues long. With 3 bases clipped from V and 3 bases from J, the junction kept 12 bases outside the gene matches. CDR3 residues: CASSFKPTGGAYYEQYV. Written as DNA, the CDR3 is TGTGCCAGCAGCTTTAAACCCACAGGGGGCGCTTACTACGAGCAGTACGTC.

The chain is built from TRBV29-1 and TRBJ2-1; D possibly matches TRBD1 or TRBD2 (5 bases each). CDR1 and CDR2 from the germline V gene are SQVTM and ANQGSEA. The CDR3 sequence is 15 residues long. The V end lost 6 bases, the J end lost 2 bases, and 17 bases lay between the germline ends. The CDR3 coding sequence is TGCAGCGTCGGGGTATCAGGGACCACCTACAATGAGCAGTTCTTC. This encodes CSVGVSGTTYNEQFF.

The V and J genes are TRBV7-3 and TRBJ2-3; 7 bases match TRBD2. CDR1 and CDR2 (germline): SGHTA, FQGTGA. The CDR3 contains 15 residues. Trimming at V came to 2 bases and at J to 0 bases, leaving 2 bases not matched to a gene. CDR3 DNA: TGTGCCAGCAGCTTAGTGCGGGAGAGCACAGATACGCAGTATTTT. It specifies CASSLVRESTDTQYF. Supplemented by reference TRBV7-3 and TRBJ2-3, the full variable domain reads GAGVSQTPSNKVTEKGKYVELRCDPISGHTALYWYRQSLGQGPEFLIYFQGTGAADDSGLPNDRFFAVRPEGSVSTLKIQRTERGDSAVYLCASSLVRESTDTQYFGPGTRLTVL.

CDR3 loop: CASSANRAGGELFF. The DNA for the CDR3 is TGTGCCAGCAGCGCCAACAGGGCCGGCGGGGAGCTGTTTTTT. This rearrangement joins TRBV6-4 to TRBJ2-2, with D possibly TRBD1 on 6 matching bases. Germline CDR1 and CDR2: MRHNA and SNTAGT. Trimming took off 6 bases at V and 7 bases at J, with 15 bases between the two ends. The CDR3 has 14 residues.

This clone showed up just once. The J gene is TRBJ1-2, the V gene TRBV9, with D possibly TRBD1 on 5 matching bases. Per germline, CDR1 SGDLS and CDR2 YYNGEE. The CDR3 is 14 residues long. V shed 0 bases and J shed 8 bases, with 14 bases lying between them. DNA of the CDR3: TGTGCCAGCAGCGTAGGGGGGACTCCGGGAGGCTACACCTTC. Its protein product is CASSVGGTPGGYTF.

The chain employs TRBV2 and TRBJ2-3, with 9 nucleotides matching TRBD1. This CDR3 has 14 residues. V shed 4 bases and J 4 bases; nucleotides not matched to a gene: 3. The germline V gene encodes CDR1 SNHLY and CDR2 FYNNEI. The DNA for the CDR3 is TGTGCCAGCAGTGGGGACAGGGCTCCAGATACGCAGTATTTT. Protein product: CASSGDRAPDTQYF. Based on the CDR3 plus reference TRBV2 and TRBJ2-3, the full variable domain is EPEVTQTPSHQVTQMGQEVILRCVPISNHLYFYWYRQILGQKVEFLVSFYNNEISEKSEIFDDQFSVERPDGSNFTLKIRSTKLEDSAMYFCASSGDRAPDTQYFGPGTRLTVL.

This sequence joins TRBV4-3 and TRBJ1-5; D is unclear. Between the trimmed V and J ends, which lost 0 bases and 2 bases, there was a span of 11 bases. The V gene's germline CDR1 is LGHNA and CDR2 YSLEER. This CDR3 spans 16 amino acids. CDR3 sequence reads: CASSQDLGYGNQPQHF. In DNA, the CDR3 is TGCGCCAGCAGCCAAGATTTAGGATATGGCAATCAGCCCCAGCATTTT.

This chain links TRBV18 with TRBJ1-5; weak D call: TRBD1 (5 bases). Germline lookup yields CDR1 KGHSH and CDR2 LQKENI. Trimming cost V 2 bases and J 5 bases, with 13 bases left between them. CDR3 length: 15 amino acids. The CDR3: CASSPIVGEDQPQHF. CDR3 nucleotides: TGTGCCAGCTCACCAATAGTGGGGGAGGATCAGCCCCAGCATTTT.

The genes are TRBV6-6 and TRBJ2-1; D not resolved. V dropped 0 bases and J dropped 9 bases, with 3 bases sitting between them. CDR3 size: 11 residues. Looked up from germline, CDR1 is MNHNY and CDR2 is SVGAGI (reference sequence). The DNA for the CDR3 is TGTGCCAGCAGTTACTCCTTTGAGCAGTTCTTC. The encoded protein is CASSYSFEQFF.

The rearrangement uses TRBV19 and TRBJ1-1; 8 bases agree with TRBD1. Germline CDR1 is LNHDA and CDR2 is SQIVND (reference sequence). The CDR3 sequence is 11 residues long. V shed 8 bases and J 6 bases; nucleotides not matched to a gene: 2. CDR3 sequence reads: CASPGGPEAFF. For the CDR3, the DNA is TGTGCCAGTCCAGGGGGCCCTGAAGCTTTCTTT.

The chain is built from TRBV28 and TRBJ1-1; no clear D. Per germline, CDR1 MDHEN and CDR2 SYDVKM. The CDR3 loop spans 12 amino acids. The V gene lost 6 bases and the J gene lost 1 base, with 6 bases spanning the gap. The CDR3 loop reads CASRQPNTEAFF. The CDR3 nucleotides read TGTGCCAGCAGACAGCCGAACACTGAAGCTTTCTTT.

As regards this clone: The sample contains more than one DNA sequence encoding this CDR3. The V call is TRBV19, the J call TRBJ2-7; 7 nucleotides line up with TRBD1. The germline gives CDR1 LNHDA, CDR2 SQIVND (reference sequence). V was pared by 3 bases and J by 3 bases, with 2 bases of the junction left unmatched. The CDR3 length is 13 residues. The CDR3 sequence is CASSIRDSYEQYF. As DNA, the CDR3 is TGTGCCAGTAGTATTAGGGACAGCTACGAGCAGTACTTC.

The genes are TRBV27 and TRBJ1-5, with D uncertain. This CDR3 is built from 12 residues. Germline V CDR1 and CDR2: MNHEY, SMNVEV (reference sequence). Trimming left V 6 bases short and J 9 bases short, with 12 bases between. For the CDR3, the DNA is TGTGCCAGCAGAGTCGGATTTGGGCCCCAGCATTTT. Its protein product is CASRVGFGPQHF.

This chain joins TRBV19 and TRBJ2-5; no clear D. Germline-derived CDR1 and CDR2 are LNHDA and SQIVND (reference sequence). The V and J ends lost 6 bases and 1 base respectively, with 6 bases between them. CDR3 length: 12 amino acids. In nucleotides, the CDR3 is TGTGCCAGTAGGCGAGGCCAAGAGACCCAGTACTTC. Encoded protein: CASRRGQETQYF.

The chain has TRBV15 and TRBJ1-5; D is undetermined. Between the trimmed V and J ends, which lost 1 base and 9 bases, there was a span of 13 bases. The length of the CDR3 is 14 residues. From germline, CDR1 is LNHNV and CDR2 YYDKDF (reference sequence). CDR3 in amino acids: CATSRGTPGPPQHF. DNA for the CDR3: TGTGCCACCAGCAGAGGAACTCCTGGGCCGCCCCAGCATTTT.

The rearrangement links TRBV11-2 to TRBJ2-7, with D possibly being TRBD1 (6 bases). V was cut by 5 bases and J by 3 bases, with 14 bases left in between. The CDR3 runs 14 residues. Germline CDR1 is SGHAT and CDR2 is FQNNGV. Here the CDR3 reads CASSEGHHNYEQYF. The CDR3, as DNA: TGTGCCAGCAGCGAGGGACACCACAACTACGAGCAGTACTTC. The complete variable domain, with remaining parts taken from reference TRBV11-2 and TRBJ2-7, reads EAGVAQSPRYKIIEKRQSVAFWCNPISGHATLYWYQQILGQGPKLLIQFQNNGVVDDSQLPKDRFSAERLKGVDSTLKIQPAKLEDSAVYLCASSEGHHNYEQYFGPGTRLTVT.

V gene TRBV6-6 combines with J gene TRBJ1-4, with TRBD1 as a possible D gene (6 bases). Germline loops: CDR1 MNHNY, CDR2 SVGAGI (reference sequence). Trimming shortened V by 6 bases and J by 8 bases, and 16 bases separated the two germline ends. The CDR3 has 14 amino acids. The CDR3 DNA reads TGTGCCAGCAGATACGGGGGGGCGAGGGAAAAACTGTTTTTT. It is translated as CASRYGGAREKLFF.

This rearrangement joins TRBV6-2 or TRBV6-3 to TRBJ1-2, with D unclear. This CDR3 region has 13 residues. Germline V gene data show CDR1 as MNHEY and CDR2 as SVGEGT. The V and J ends lost 2 bases and 3 bases respectively, with 7 bases between them. The CDR3 sequence is CASSYPGYYGYTF. In DNA form, the CDR3 reads TGTGCCAGCAGTTACCCGGGGTACTATGGCTACACCTTC.

About this clone: Other DNA variants within this sample encode the same CDR3. This chain joins TRBV18 and TRBJ1-1; possibly TRBD1 for D (5 bases). The germline V gene has CDR1 KGHSH and CDR2 LQKENI. The length of the CDR3 is 13 residues. V dropped 5 bases and J dropped 1 base, with 8 bases sitting between them. CDR3 sequence: CASSSQGNTEAFF. The CDR3 nucleotides are TGTGCCAGCTCATCGCAGGGGAACACTGAAGCTTTCTTT.

The chain couples TRBV7-2 to TRBJ1-2; D is unclear. Germline CDR1 SGHTA, CDR2 FQGNSA. V lost 1 base, J lost 6 bases, and 6 bases lay in between. The CDR3 has 12 amino acids. The CDR3 region is CASSLDGHGYTF. As DNA, the CDR3 is TGTGCCAGCAGCTTAGACGGTCATGGCTACACCTTC.

The rearrangement joins TRBV7-8 to TRBJ1-1; TRBD1 is a possible D gene (5 bases). Trimming took 0 bases from V and 2 from J, leaving 10 bases between them. The CDR3 is 15 residues long. CDR1 and CDR2 (germline): SGHVS, FQNEAQ. The CDR3 sequence is CASSLAAGGNTEAFF. The DNA for the CDR3 is TGTGCCAGCAGCTTAGCAGCGGGGGGTAACACTGAAGCTTTCTTT.

V is TRBV2 and J is TRBJ2-2, with 7 bases aligning to TRBD1. V lost 8 bases and J lost 4; bases outside the gene matches: 10. CDR1 and CDR2 from the germline V gene are SNHLY and FYNNEI. The CDR3 runs to 15 residues. The DNA of the CDR3 is TGTGCCAGCGCCCGGGACAGCCGAATCACCGGGGAGCTGTTTTTT. This gives the protein CASARDSRITGELFF.

This chain uses TRBV2 with TRBJ2-3; D is unresolved. The CDR3 spans 13 residues. Germline-derived CDR1 and CDR2 are SNHLY and FYNNEI. V was pared by 5 bases and J by 3 bases, with 9 bases between. The CDR3 nucleotides are TGTGCCAGCAGTTTAGCTCTGACAGATACGCAGTATTTT. Translated: CASSLALTDTQYF. Based on the CDR3 plus reference TRBV2 and TRBJ2-3, the full variable domain is EPEVTQTPSHQVTQMGQEVILRCVPISNHLYFYWYRQILGQKVEFLVSFYNNEISEKSEIFDDQFSVERPDGSNFTLKIRSTKLEDSAMYFCASSLALTDTQYFGPGTRLTVL.

The CDR3 DNA reads TGTGCCAGTGCCCCACTAGAAAATCAAGATACGCAGTATTTT. Translation gives CASAPLENQDTQYF. This chain links TRBV19 with TRBJ2-3, with D maybe TRBD2 (5 bases). V dropped 8 bases and J dropped 5 bases, with 17 bases sitting between them. The CDR3 sequence is 14 residues long. Germline V lookup: CDR1 LNHDA, CDR2 SQIVND (reference sequence).